Below, 14 T cell receptor beta chains from the same sample are listed, as sequenced in a study of blood T cell repertoires in COVID-19. Clones were read by immunoSEQ multiplex PCR, and TCRdb kept only the in-frame ones, dropping some. This sample has tens of thousands of clones, with 65% to 85% found just once. Sequenced input: peripheral blood. Source of these receptors: an elderly man with active or convalescent COVID-19.

J is TRBJ2-1 and V is TRBV6-5; tentatively, D is TRBD1 (6 bases). Trimming cost V 1 base and J 5 bases, with 9 bases left between them. The CDR3 spans 14 residues. CDR1 is MNHEY and CDR2 is SVGAGI in the germline V gene. CDR3 DNA: TGTGCCAGCAGTTACTTGGACAGAAACAATGAGCAGTTCTTC. Protein product: CASSYLDRNNEQFF.

The rearrangement joins TRBV6-6 to TRBJ1-5; 8 positions match TRBD1. CDR1 is MNHNY and CDR2 is SVGAGI in the germline V gene (reference sequence). J lost 6 bases, V lost 6 bases, and 4 bases had no gene match. The CDR3 length is 13 residues. As DNA, the CDR3 is TGTGCCAGCAGCACTGACAGGGGTCAGCCCCAGCATTTT. Residues: CASSTDRGQPQHF.

The chain joins TRBV6-5 to TRBJ1-4; D gene ambiguous. Germline V gene lookup returns CDR1 MNHEY and CDR2 SVGAGI. CDR3 length: 13 amino acids. The V gene lost 6 bases and the J gene lost 8 bases, with 13 bases spanning the gap. The CDR3 loop reads CASSQGLNEKLFF. The CDR3 DNA reads as TGTGCCAGCAGCCAAGGACTCAACGAAAAACTGTTTTTT.

This clone was seen a single time. The chain recombines TRBV7-9 with TRBJ1-2; D may be TRBD1 (5 bases). Deletions cut 8 bases from V and 2 bases from J, with 12 bases between. CDR1 SEHNR and CDR2 FQNEAQ come from the germline V gene (reference sequence). The CDR3 runs 13 residues. The CDR3 DNA follows: TGTGCCAGCTCTAAAGGACAAAACTATGGCTACACCTTC. It is translated as CASSKGQNYGYTF.

The V call is TRBV20-1, the J call TRBJ2-4; D is unclear. Trimming removed 3 bases at V and 0 bases at J, with 6 bases between. This CDR3 is built from 13 residues. Germline CDR1 DFQATT, CDR2 SNEGSKA (reference sequence). The CDR3 loop is CSASQLAKNIQYF. Here the CDR3 DNA reads TGCAGTGCTAGTCAACTAGCCAAAAACATTCAGTACTTC.

The J gene is TRBJ1-4, the V gene TRBV6-5; 10 bases map to TRBD1. Germline loops: CDR1 MNHEY, CDR2 SVGAGI. The CDR3 is made up of 14 amino acids. The ends lost 4 bases at V and 5 bases at J; junction bases unmatched: 1. CDR3 nucleotides: TGTGCCAGCAGTTCGGGACAGGGGAATGAAAAACTGTTTTTT. Its protein is CASSSGQGNEKLFF.

This clone was recorded a few times. The chain employs TRBV7-2 and TRBJ2-7, with TRBD2 matching over 8 bases. J lost 2 bases, V lost 1 base, and 4 bases had no gene match. Germline V gene sequence: CDR1 SGHTA, CDR2 FQGNSA. The length of the CDR3 is 15 residues. In nucleotides, the CDR3 is TGTGCCAGCAGCTTAGAGGAGCGGGAGACCTACGAGCAGTACTTC. Encoded protein: CASSLEERETYEQYF.

A few counts support this clone. The CDR3 nucleotides are TGCAGTGCTTCCTTAGCCTACGAGCAGTACTTC. Its translation: CSASLAYEQYF. The chain carries TRBV20-1 and TRBJ2-7; no clear D gene. The germline CDR1 and CDR2 sequences are DFQATT and SNEGSKA (reference sequence). The CDR3 totals 11 residues. Trimming left V 5 bases short and J 2 bases short, with 7 bases between.

This clone has only a few counts. The chain carries TRBV30 and TRBJ2-7; no clear D gene. CDR3 length: 12 residues. Germline V lookup: CDR1 GTSNPN, CDR2 SVGIG (reference sequence). Trimming pared 3 bases from V and 3 bases from J, leaving 9 bases between. The CDR3 region is CAWSRKDYEQYF. CDR3 DNA sequence: TGTGCCTGGAGCAGAAAAGACTACGAGCAGTACTTC.

This clone has only one observation. The chain joins TRBV10-1 to TRBJ2-7, with D possibly being TRBD2 (5 bases). The CDR3 length is 12 residues. CDR1 and CDR2 from the germline V gene are WNHNN and SYGVQD (reference sequence). The V and J ends lost 3 bases and 8 bases respectively, with 11 bases between them. CDR3 amino acids: CASSESTGKQYF. CDR3 DNA: TGCGCCAGCAGTGAATCGACCGGGAAGCAGTACTTC.

Remarks on this clone: An end of the junction does not agree with germline; a read error may underlie this. This chain joins TRBV7-7 and TRBJ2-6, with a tentative D call TRBD1 (5 bases). Germline V gene lookup returns CDR1 SSHAT and CDR2 FNYEAQ (reference sequence). This CDR3 comprises 16 residues. The DNA for the CDR3 is TGTGCTAGCAGCCCTCTGACAGTTCCTGGGGCCAACGTCCTGACTTTC. As protein: CASSPLTVPGANVLTF.

The V gene is TRBV29-1, the J gene TRBJ1-6; TRBD1 matches at 9 bases. Germline CDR1 reads SQVTM; CDR2 reads ANQGSEA. V trimming: 7 bases; J trimming: 7 bases; junction bases outside the gene matches: 5. This CDR3 has 13 residues. CDR3 sequence reads: CSAAQGANSPLHF. CDR3 DNA: TGCAGCGCCGCACAGGGGGCGAATTCACCCCTCCACTTT.

V and J are TRBV7-2 and TRBJ2-2; TRBD2 is a possible D gene (5 bases). V gave up 5 bases and J gave up 3 bases, with 16 bases separating them. Germline assignment: CDR1 SGHTA and CDR2 FQGNSA. The CDR3 loop spans 16 amino acids. Written as DNA, the CDR3 is TGTGCCAGCAGCGCCCAGTTCCCCGGGGACACCGGGGAGCTGTTTTTT. This encodes CASSAQFPGDTGELFF.

The chain couples TRBV19 to TRBJ1-1; D gene unclear. The CDR3 has 15 amino acids. Between the trimmed V and J ends, which lost 1 base and 4 bases, there was a span of 13 bases. Germline CDR1 reads LNHDA; CDR2 reads SQIVND (reference sequence). CDR3 coding DNA: TGTGCCAGTAGTATAGGATGGGGTGCGGGCACTGAAGCTTTCTTT. The encoded protein is CASSIGWGAGTEAFF.